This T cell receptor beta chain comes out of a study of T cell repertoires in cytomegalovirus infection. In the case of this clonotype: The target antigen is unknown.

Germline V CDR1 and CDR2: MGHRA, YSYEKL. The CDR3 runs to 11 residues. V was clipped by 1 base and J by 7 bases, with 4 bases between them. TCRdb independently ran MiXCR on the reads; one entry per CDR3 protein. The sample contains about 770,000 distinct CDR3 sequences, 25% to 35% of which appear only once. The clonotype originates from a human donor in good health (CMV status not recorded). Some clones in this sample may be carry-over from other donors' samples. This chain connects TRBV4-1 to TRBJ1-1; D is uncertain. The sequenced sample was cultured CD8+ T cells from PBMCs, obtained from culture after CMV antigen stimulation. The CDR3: CASSQANEAFF. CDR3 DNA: TGCGCCAGCAGCCAAGCTAATGAAGCTTTCTTT.